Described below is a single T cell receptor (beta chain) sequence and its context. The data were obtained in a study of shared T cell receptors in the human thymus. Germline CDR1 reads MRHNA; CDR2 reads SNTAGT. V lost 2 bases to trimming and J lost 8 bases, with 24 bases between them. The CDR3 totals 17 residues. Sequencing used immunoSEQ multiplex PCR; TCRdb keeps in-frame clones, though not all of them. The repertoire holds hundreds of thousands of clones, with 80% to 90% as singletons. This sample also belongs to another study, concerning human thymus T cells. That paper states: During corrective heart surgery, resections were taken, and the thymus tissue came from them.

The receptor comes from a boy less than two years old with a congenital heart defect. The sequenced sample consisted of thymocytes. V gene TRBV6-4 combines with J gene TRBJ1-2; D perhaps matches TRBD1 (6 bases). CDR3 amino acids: CASSDGRPGGGREGYTF. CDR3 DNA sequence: TGTGCCAGCAGTGACGGAAGGCCGGGGGGCGGGCGAGAGGGCTACACCTTC.